What follows are 23 T cell receptor beta chains derived from one specimen sequenced in a study of blood T cell repertoires in COVID-19. TCRdb's table, derived via immunoSEQ multiplex PCR, lists solely in-frame clones and lacks some. The profile shows around 86,000 clones, around 85% of them singletons. The sequencing sample was made of peripheral blood. All receptors come from a human donor in a cohort sampled during active COVID-19.

The gene calls are TRBV7-6 and TRBJ2-3; 7 bases agree with TRBD2. Germline V gene data show CDR1 as SGHVS and CDR2 as FNYEAQ. The CDR3 has 16 amino acids. J was trimmed by 0 bases and V by 2 bases; bases with no gene match: 5. In DNA, the CDR3 is TGTGCCAGCAGCTTATTGGGCGGGGGTAGCACAGATACGCAGTATTTT. Its translation: CASSLLGGGSTDTQYF. Complete variable domain (other parts from reference TRBV7-6 and TRBJ2-3): GAGVSQSPRYKVTKRGQDVALRCDPISGHVSLYWYRQALGQGPEFLTYFNYEAQQDKSGLPNDRFSAERPEGSISTLTIQRTEQRDSAMYRCASSLLGGGSTDTQYFGPGTRLTVL.

The chain is built from TRBV5-8 and TRBJ2-7, with 10 bases matching TRBD1. The germline V gene has CDR1 SGHTS and CDR2 YDEGEE. The V and J ends lost 9 bases and 4 bases, in that order; junction bases with no gene match: 7. The CDR3 has 13 residues. CDR3 sequence: CATRTGGKYEQYF. The DNA for the CDR3 is TGTGCCACCCGGACAGGGGGAAAATACGAGCAGTACTTC.

Here the CDR3 reads CASSQDKSPGLAGVAYNEQFF. The CDR3, as DNA: TGCGCCAGCAGCCAAGACAAGAGTCCGGGACTAGCGGGTGTCGCCTACAATGAGCAGTTCTTC. The gene calls are TRBV4-3 and TRBJ2-1; 12 bases map to TRBD2. This CDR3 spans 21 amino acids. Germline-derived CDR1 and CDR2 are LGHNA and YSLEER. V was pared by 0 bases and J by 2 bases, with 14 bases of the junction left unmatched.

This clone was counted only a few times. This sequence joins TRBV19 and TRBJ1-1; 7 bases are a match to TRBD1. Germline CDR1 is LNHDA and CDR2 is SQIVND (reference sequence). Trimming removed 7 bases from V and 11 bases from J; junction bases left unmatched: 16. There are 14 residues in the CDR3. The CDR3 coding sequence is TGTGCCAGTACGATTGACAGGGCGGAGGTTCGGGCTTTCTTT. It specifies CASTIDRAEVRAFF.

The chain uses TRBV9 and TRBJ2-1; the match to TRBD2 covers 9 bases. The CDR3 consists of 18 residues. Germline V gene lookup returns CDR1 SGDLS and CDR2 YYNGEE. The trim removed 0 bases at V and 7 bases at J, leaving 14 bases unmatched. The CDR3 reads CASSVGYEAGGRRNEQFF. In DNA, the CDR3 is TGTGCCAGCAGCGTAGGATACGAAGCGGGAGGCCGGCGGAATGAGCAGTTCTTC. The variable domain in full, with the rest retrieved from reference TRBV9 and TRBJ2-1, is DSGVTQTPKHLITATGQRVTLRCSPRSGDLSVYWYQQSLDQGLQFLIQYYNGEERAKGNILERFSAQQFPDLHSELNLSSLELGDSALYFCASSVGYEAGGRRNEQFFGPGTRLTVL.

The CDR3 nucleotides read TGTGCCACCAGCAGAGAACTCTTTTACTCTGGGGCCAACGTCCTGACTTTC. Translated, it gives CATSRELFYSGANVLTF. This chain joins TRBV15 and TRBJ2-6, with no clear D. The CDR3 has 17 residues. Looked up from germline, CDR1 is LNHNV and CDR2 is YYDKDF (reference sequence). V lost 0 bases and J lost 0, with 9 bases in between. The whole variable domain, remainder taken from reference TRBV15 and TRBJ2-6, is DAMVIQNPRYQVTQFGKPVTLSCSQTLNHNVMYWYQQKSSQAPKLLFHYYDKDFNNEADTPDNFQSRRPNTSFCFLDIRSPGLGDTAMYLCATSRELFYSGANVLTFGAGSRLTVL.

This chain joins TRBV5-1 and TRBJ1-1; 7 bases agree with TRBD1. Looked up from germline, CDR1 is SGHRS and CDR2 is YFSETQ. The CDR3 extends over 16 amino acids. The V and J ends lost 0 bases and 8 bases, in that order; junction bases with no gene match: 13. CDR3 residues: CASSLGSGTVQEEAFF. The CDR3 DNA follows: TGCGCCAGCAGCTTGGGATCGGGGACAGTACAGGAGGAAGCTTTCTTT.

The chain combines TRBV4-1 with TRBJ2-5; 15 bases agree with TRBD2. V lost 0 bases to trimming and J lost 4 bases; unmatched junction nucleotides: 12. The CDR3 is 20 residues long. Looked up from germline, CDR1 is MGHRA and CDR2 is YSYEKL. The CDR3 spells CASSQDRFGTSGRTGETQYF. CDR3 bases: TGCGCCAGCAGCCAAGATAGATTTGGGACTAGCGGGAGGACAGGAGAGACCCAGTACTTC.

The chain recombines TRBV7-2 with TRBJ2-7; 8 nucleotides line up with TRBD1. CDR1 and CDR2 (germline): SGHTA, FQGNSA. The CDR3 has 15 residues. V was pared by 5 bases and J by 6 bases, with 12 bases of the junction left unmatched. The CDR3 is CASSPRDRWGSEQYF. In DNA form, the CDR3 reads TGTGCCAGCAGCCCCCGGGACAGGTGGGGCTCCGAGCAGTACTTC.

The genes are TRBV19 and TRBJ1-1; possibly TRBD1 for D (5 bases). V was clipped by 4 bases and J by 5 bases, with 11 bases between them. The CDR3 runs 13 residues. The V gene's germline CDR1 is LNHDA and CDR2 SQIVND (reference sequence). The DNA of the CDR3 is TGTGCCAGTAGTACTTTTGGGGGGACTGAAGCTTTCTTT. It codes for CASSTFGGTEAFF.

V usage is TRBV5-1 and J usage is TRBJ2-5; TRBD2 agrees at 8 bases. CDR1 and CDR2 (germline): SGHRS, YFSETQ. The J segment lost 3 bases and the V segment lost 5 bases, leaving 9 bases of the junction unmatched. The CDR3 is 15 residues long. The CDR3: CASREDGRVEETQYF. The CDR3 coding sequence is TGCGCCAGCAGAGAGGACGGGAGGGTCGAAGAGACCCAGTACTTC.

This chain connects TRBV11-2 to TRBJ2-7; TRBD2 matches at 8 bases. V was pared by 5 bases and J by 5 bases, with 8 bases of the junction left unmatched. The CDR3 spans 14 residues. Germline V gives CDR1 SGHAT, CDR2 FQNNGV. The CDR3, as DNA: TGTGCCAGCAGCCGAGCGGGAGTAAGAAACGAGCAGTACTTC. It encodes CASSRAGVRNEQYF.

The chain employs TRBV6-6 and TRBJ1-1, with D possibly being TRBD1 (6 bases). Trimming left V 0 bases short and J 1 base short, with 9 bases between. Germline V lookup: CDR1 MNHNY, CDR2 SVGAGI (reference sequence). The CDR3 is 15 residues long. The CDR3 bases are TGTGCCAGCAGTTACTCAGGGGGGGGGAACACTGAAGCTTTCTTT. It codes for CASSYSGGGNTEAFF.

The rearrangement uses TRBV4-1 and TRBJ1-4; 7 positions match TRBD1. V dropped 3 bases and J dropped 8; count of bases not matched to a gene: 9. Germline CDR1 MGHRA, CDR2 YSYEKL. The CDR3 has 15 residues. Here the CDR3 reads CASSQIQGLGEKLFF. Written as DNA, the CDR3 is TGCGCCAGCAGCCAGATACAGGGGTTAGGGGAAAAACTGTTTTTT.

V is TRBV6-6 and J is TRBJ2-5, with a possible D match to TRBD2 (6 bases). Germline lookup yields CDR1 MNHNY and CDR2 SVGAGI (reference sequence). The CDR3 extends over 15 amino acids. V shed 5 bases and J shed 11 bases, with 24 bases lying between them. CDR3 protein: CASSGVRGTLGWQYF. The CDR3 DNA reads TGTGCCAGCAGTGGGGTTCGCGGGACGCTGGGATGGCAGTACTTC.

The rearrangement uses TRBV28 and TRBJ2-7; 10 bases are shared with TRBD2. Germline V gene lookup returns CDR1 MDHEN and CDR2 SYDVKM. Losses at the gene ends were 6 bases for V and 3 bases for J; bases not matched to a gene: 8. The length of the CDR3 is 15 residues. CDR3 sequence: CASSRLAGVNYEQYF. CDR3 DNA: TGTGCCAGCAGCCGTCTAGCGGGAGTGAACTACGAGCAGTACTTC.

The gene calls are TRBV7-9 and TRBJ1-5, with 8 bases identical to TRBD1. Germline V gene lookup returns CDR1 SEHNR and CDR2 FQNEAQ (reference sequence). CDR3 size: 16 residues. V was clipped by 6 bases and J by 7 bases; unmatched bases: 14. The CDR3 reads CASRSGQAKLKQPQHF. The CDR3 coding sequence is TGTGCCAGCAGGTCGGGACAGGCTAAACTAAAACAGCCCCAGCATTTT. The full variable domain, with the rest looked up from reference TRBV7-9 and TRBJ1-5, is DTGVSQNPRHKITKRGQNVTFRCDPISEHNRLYWYRQTLGQGPEFLTYFQNEAQLEKSRLLSDRFSAERPKGSFSTLEIQRTEQGDSAMYLCASRSGQAKLKQPQHFGDGTRLSIL.

The rearrangement links TRBV27 to TRBJ1-5; TRBD1 agrees at 8 bases. V was pared by 6 bases and J by 5 bases, with 6 bases of the junction left unmatched. Germline V gene sequence: CDR1 MNHEY, CDR2 SMNVEV (reference sequence). This CDR3 contains 14 residues. CDR3 sequence: CASRDRGRDQPQHF. The CDR3 DNA follows: TGTGCCAGCAGAGACAGGGGTAGGGATCAGCCCCAGCATTTT.

V gene TRBV24-1 combines with J gene TRBJ2-3; 7 positions match TRBD2. Germline assignment: CDR1 KGHDR and CDR2 SFDVKD. This CDR3 spans 15 amino acids. The V gene end was trimmed by 4 bases and the J gene end by 2 bases; junction bases not matched to a gene: 5. CDR3 sequence: CATSETSAITDTQYF. The CDR3 region has the DNA TGTGCCACCAGTGAAACTAGCGCCATCACAGATACGCAGTATTTT.

J is TRBJ2-7 and V is TRBV29-1; TRBD1 aligns across 10 bases. V shed 7 bases, J shed 3 bases, and the junction held 9 bases outside the gene matches. Germline lookup yields CDR1 SQVTM and CDR2 ANQGSEA. The CDR3 length is 14 residues. The CDR3 DNA reads as TGCAGCGCGCAACCGGGACAGGGGCTCTACGAGCAGTACTTC. The encoded protein is CSAQPGQGLYEQYF.

This chain connects TRBV11-2 to TRBJ1-2; a weak D match, TRBD1 (6 bases). V was clipped by 1 base and J by 7 bases, with 16 bases between them. CDR3 size: 15 residues. CDR1 is SGHAT and CDR2 is FQNNGV in the germline V gene. Here the CDR3 reads CASSLGTGGVGGYTF. The CDR3 DNA reads TGTGCCAGCAGCTTAGGGACGGGGGGCGTGGGTGGCTACACCTTC.

Notes on this clone: At one end, the junction sequence differs from germline, possibly due to a read error. The chain links TRBV14 to TRBJ2-7; 13 bases line up with TRBD2. CDR3 length: 17 amino acids. Germline V lookup: CDR1 SGHDN, CDR2 FVKESK. The CDR3 reads CASNQMRTSGSLYEQYF. The CDR3 coding sequence is TGTGCCAGCAACCAAATGCGGACTAGCGGGAGCCTATACGAGCAGTACTTC.

The V call is TRBV3-1 (or the pseudogene TRBV3-2), the J call TRBJ2-7; 12 nucleotides match TRBD2. CDR3 length: 13 amino acids. V gave up 9 bases and J gave up 2 bases; unmatched junction bases: 2. The germline gives CDR1 LGHDT, CDR2 YNNKEL (reference sequence). As DNA, the CDR3 is TGTGCCAGTGGACTAGCGGGGACCTACGAGCAGTACTTC. The encoded protein is CASGLAGTYEQYF.